Presented here are 30 T cell receptor beta chains from one specimen sequenced in a study of CD8 T cells in Susac syndrome. RNA amounts of 0.5 to 1 ug underwent reverse transcription with random hexamers. Via MiXCR, TCRdb re-called the immunoSEQ multiplex PCR reads, giving one row per CDR3 protein. The sample contains approximately 120,000 distinct CDR3 sequences, just over 90% of which appear only once. Sample: CD8+ T cells from PBMCs. These receptor sequences come from a human donor with multiple sclerosis.

The J gene is TRBJ1-5, the V gene TRBV9, with D possibly TRBD1 on 5 matching bases. CDR3 length: 15 residues. V was shortened by 1 base and J by 1 base, with 9 bases between the two germline ends. Germline CDR1 is SGDLS and CDR2 is YYNGEE. The CDR3 sequence is CASSVSGGSNQPQHF. DNA for the CDR3: TGTGCCAGCAGCGTATCCGGGGGGAGCAATCAGCCCCAGCATTTT.

The V and J genes are TRBV12-3 or TRBV12-4 and TRBJ1-2; tentatively, D is TRBD1 (5 bases). The CDR3 is 15 residues long. The ends were cut back, 1 base at V and 7 bases at J, with 16 bases in the middle. The CDR3 here is CASSLGRSLGGGYTF. The CDR3 DNA is TGTGCCAGCAGTTTAGGAAGATCCCTCGGGGGTGGCTACACCTTC.

The rearrangement joins TRBV5-1 to TRBJ1-2, with 7 bases matching TRBD1. V lost 2 bases, J lost 6 bases, and 10 bases stayed unmatched. The CDR3 runs to 15 residues. The germline V gene encodes CDR1 SGHRS and CDR2 YFSETQ. CDR3 loop: CASSFYQGETDGYTF. The CDR3, as DNA: TGCGCCAGCAGCTTTTACCAGGGGGAAACGGATGGCTACACCTTC. Variable domain in full (rest from reference TRBV5-1 and TRBJ1-2): KAGVTQTPRYLIKTRGQQVTLSCSPISGHRSVSWYQQTPGQGLQFLFEYFSETQRNKGNFPGRFSGRQFSNSRSEMNVSTLELGDSALYLCASSFYQGETDGYTFGSGTRLTVV.

The genes are TRBV5-6 and TRBJ1-2; possible D gene TRBD1, 5 bases. The CDR3 length is 14 residues. V was trimmed by 5 bases and J by 1 base, leaving 12 bases between them. The germline gives CDR1 SGHDT, CDR2 YYEEEE. CDR3 coding DNA: TGTGCCAGCAGTAGAGGGACGGGTAACTATGGCTACACCTTC. It codes for CASSRGTGNYGYTF. Full variable domain (rest looked up from reference TRBV5-6 and TRBJ1-2): DAGVTQSPTHLIKTRGQQVTLRCSPKSGHDTVSWYQQALGQGPQFIFQYYEEEERQRGNFPDRFSGHQFPNYSSELNVNALLLGDSALYLCASSRGTGNYGYTFGSGTRLTVV.

The rearrangement uses TRBV30 and TRBJ1-5; a possible D gene is TRBD1 (6 bases). This CDR3 region has 14 residues. V shed 3 bases and J shed 6 bases, with 15 bases lying between them. Germline V gene data show CDR1 as GTSNPN and CDR2 as SVGIG (reference sequence). CDR3 DNA: TGTGCCTGGAGCCAAAATGGGGGGCTTCAGCCCCAGCATTTT. This sequence encodes CAWSQNGGLQPQHF.

The chain couples TRBV5-4 to TRBJ1-5; maybe TRBD1 (5 bases). The CDR3 is 15 amino acids. Germline V gene lookup returns CDR1 SGHNT and CDR2 YYREEE (reference sequence). Trimming removed 3 bases from V and 5 bases from J, with 15 bases in between. DNA of the CDR3: TGTGCCAGCAGCTCCCGAGGGGCGGCGGATCAGCCCCAGCATTTT. Translation: CASSSRGAADQPQHF.

The chain recombines TRBV20-1 with TRBJ1-2, with TRBD1 matching over 7 bases. There are 14 residues in the CDR3. The V gene's germline CDR1 is DFQATT and CDR2 SNEGSKA (reference sequence). The V gene end was trimmed by 5 bases and the J gene end by 4 bases; junction bases not matched to a gene: 10. The CDR3 loop is CSAYPGQSFYGYTF. The CDR3 region has the DNA TGCAGTGCTTACCCGGGACAGAGTTTCTATGGCTACACCTTC.

The chain joins TRBV4-1 to TRBJ1-6; 9 positions match TRBD1. The germline gives CDR1 MGHRA, CDR2 YSYEKL. V gave up 5 bases and J gave up 9 bases; unmatched junction bases: 5. This CDR3 has 14 amino acids. The CDR3 coding sequence is TGCGCCAGCAGCAAAGGGACAGGGACTTCACCCCTCCACTTT. This translates into CASSKGTGTSPLHF.

Concerning this clonotype: Relative to the germline gene, one junction end is altered; a read error may explain this. For the CDR3, the DNA is TGTGCCAGCAGCCCCACGGAGGGGAACCCTGAAGCTTTCTTT. This sequence encodes CASSPTEGNPEAFF. The V call is TRBV7-9, the J call TRBJ1-1, with D perhaps TRBD1 (5 bases). CDR1 and CDR2 from the germline V gene are SEHNR and FQNEAQ (reference sequence). The CDR3 consists of 14 residues. Together with reference TRBV7-9 and TRBJ1-1, the CDR3 gives the full variable domain: DTGVSQNPRHKITKRGQNVTFRCDPISEHNRLYWYRQTLGQGPEFLTYFQNEAQLEKSRLLSDRFSAERPKGSFSTLEIQRTEQGDSAMYLCASSPTEGNPEAFFGQGTRLTVV.

The rearrangement links TRBV5-4 to TRBJ2-2, with D tentatively TRBD1 or TRBD2 (5 bases each). V was pared by 5 bases and J by 3 bases, with 17 bases between. CDR3 length equals 16 residues. CDR1 and CDR2 from the germline V gene are SGHNT and YYREEE (reference sequence). As DNA, the CDR3 is TGTGCCAGCAGTCAACGGCCTAGCAGGGACACCGGGGAGCTGTTTTTT. The encoded protein is CASSQRPSRDTGELFF.

The chain uses TRBV19 and TRBJ1-5, with D perhaps matching TRBD1 (6 bases). Germline V lookup: CDR1 LNHDA, CDR2 SQIVND (reference sequence). V lost 5 bases to trimming and J lost 3 bases, with 11 bases between them. The CDR3 is 14 amino acids. CDR3 loop: CASSPGHLNQPQHF. In nucleotides, the CDR3 is TGTGCCAGTAGTCCGGGACACCTCAATCAGCCCCAGCATTTT. Full variable domain (remainder filled in from reference TRBV19 and TRBJ1-5): DGGITQSPKYLFRKEGQNVTLSCEQNLNHDAMYWYRQDPGQGLRLIYYSQIVNDFQKGDIAEGYSVSREKKESFPLTVTSAQKNPTAFYLCASSPGHLNQPQHFGDGTRLSIL.

V usage is TRBV20-1 and J usage is TRBJ1-1, with TRBD1 as a possible D gene (5 bases). Germline loops: CDR1 DFQATT, CDR2 SNEGSKA (reference sequence). The CDR3 is made up of 15 amino acids. V was clipped by 0 bases and J by 3 bases, with 14 bases between them. The CDR3 DNA sequence: TGCAGTGCTAGAGATACGAGACAGAGGGACACTGAAGCTTTCTTT. Translation gives CSARDTRQRDTEAFF.

This clonotype showed up just once. The chain is built from TRBV5-1 and TRBJ1-1; D not resolved. Trimming took 7 bases from V and 1 from J, leaving 14 bases between them. CDR3 length: 14 residues. Germline V lookup: CDR1 SGHRS, CDR2 YFSETQ. The CDR3 is CASGHGRSNTEAFF. The CDR3 DNA reads TGCGCCAGCGGGCATGGCCGGTCGAACACTGAAGCTTTCTTT.

The chain has TRBV12-3 or TRBV12-4 and TRBJ2-7, with TRBD1 matching over 10 bases. The CDR3 loop spans 14 amino acids. V shed 3 bases, J shed 4 bases, and the junction held 3 bases outside the gene matches. The CDR3 sequence: CASSFGTGEYEQYF. The CDR3 DNA follows: TGTGCCAGCAGTTTCGGGACAGGGGAGTACGAGCAGTACTTC.

CDR3 DNA: TGTGCCAGCAGCTTACGGAGCTTACGCCGGCGCACTGAAGCTTTCTTT. This codes for CASSLRSLRRRTEAFF. V usage is TRBV7-8 and J usage is TRBJ1-1, with D hard to call. V lost 2 bases and J lost 4, with 17 bases in between. This CDR3 has 16 residues. Germline assignment: CDR1 SGHVS and CDR2 FQNEAQ.

V is TRBV28 and J is TRBJ2-5, with D possibly TRBD2 on 5 matching bases. This CDR3 comprises 14 residues. CDR1 MDHEN and CDR2 SYDVKM come from the germline V gene. Deletions cut 10 bases from V and 5 bases from J, with 20 bases between. CDR3 amino acids: CATSPLALRETQYF. The DNA of the CDR3 is TGTGCCACCTCCCCTCTAGCCTTGAGGGAGACCCAGTACTTC.

The chain recombines TRBV7-9 with TRBJ2-2; D tentatively reads TRBD1 or TRBD2 (5 bases each). This CDR3 region has 16 residues. Trimming took off 3 bases at V and 1 base at J, with 12 bases between the two ends. Per the germline V gene, CDR1 is SEHNR and CDR2 is FQNEAQ (reference sequence). The chain's CDR3 is CASSFPRGENTGELFF. For the CDR3, the DNA is TGTGCCAGCAGCTTTCCCCGGGGCGAGAACACCGGGGAGCTGTTTTTT.

The rearrangement links TRBV23-1 to TRBJ2-5; D unclear. TRBV23-1 is given ORF status, its function remaining uncertain. Trimming stripped 6 bases from V and 6 bases from J, with 8 bases between. The CDR3 has 11 amino acids. The CDR3 region is CASRSAKTQYF. The CDR3 DNA reads as TGCGCCAGCAGATCCGCCAAGACCCAGTACTTC.

The chain recombines TRBV9 with TRBJ2-1; 11 bases map to TRBD2. This CDR3 spans 16 amino acids. CDR1 and CDR2 from the germline V gene are SGDLS and YYNGEE. V shed 0 bases, J shed 7 bases, and the junction held 6 bases outside the gene matches. This CDR3 reads CASSVDSGRAWNEQFF. The CDR3 DNA is TGTGCCAGCAGCGTAGATAGCGGGAGGGCCTGGAATGAGCAGTTCTTC.

The V gene is TRBV5-4, the J gene TRBJ1-1, with D unclear. Germline V lookup: CDR1 SGHNT, CDR2 YYREEE (reference sequence). The CDR3 totals 14 residues. Trimming cost V 4 bases and J 1 base, with 11 bases left between them. The CDR3 sequence is CASSTPGWNTEAFF. The CDR3 DNA follows: TGTGCCAGCAGCACCCCGGGATGGAACACTGAAGCTTTCTTT.

The rearrangement links TRBV5-1 to TRBJ2-7; TRBD1 agrees at 8 bases. The CDR3 runs 15 residues. V lost 2 bases and J lost 5; bases outside the gene matches: 9. The germline CDR1 and CDR2 sequences are SGHRS and YFSETQ. CDR3 sequence: CASSFAGQGAHEQYF. CDR3 nucleotide sequence: TGCGCCAGCAGCTTCGCCGGCCAGGGGGCCCACGAGCAGTACTTC.

This clonotype is a singleton in its sample. The J gene is TRBJ2-3, the V gene TRBV4-1, with 10 nucleotides matching TRBD1. Germline loops: CDR1 MGHRA, CDR2 YSYEKL. This CDR3 contains 16 residues. V trimming: 4 bases; J trimming: 3 bases; junction bases outside the gene matches: 7. CDR3 nucleotide sequence: TGCGCCAGCAGCCCACGACAGGGGGCTGCTACAGATACGCAGTATTTT. It translates to CASSPRQGAATDTQYF.

The gene calls are TRBV27 and TRBJ2-2; the D gene is possibly TRBD2 (5 bases). The CDR3 is 14 amino acids. CDR1 MNHEY and CDR2 SMNVEV come from the germline V gene (reference sequence). Trimming took off 2 bases at V and 5 bases at J, with 9 bases between the two ends. The DNA of the CDR3 is TGTGCCAGCAGTTTAGACTATCTTACCGGGGAGCTGTTTTTT. Encoded protein: CASSLDYLTGELFF.

V and J are TRBV4-1 and TRBJ2-3, with a weak D call TRBD2 (5 bases). This CDR3 contains 13 residues. Trimming shortened V by 4 bases and J by 6 bases, and 11 bases separated the two germline ends. The germline V gene encodes CDR1 MGHRA and CDR2 YSYEKL. This CDR3 reads CASSLPRADTQYF. Here the CDR3 DNA reads TGCGCCAGCAGCCTGCCGCGGGCGGATACGCAGTATTTT.

The rearrangement links TRBV7-9 to TRBJ1-1; the D is unclear. The V and J ends lost 2 bases and 7 bases respectively, with 5 bases between them. The CDR3 has 11 amino acids. Looked up from germline, CDR1 is SEHNR and CDR2 is FQNEAQ (reference sequence). The CDR3 DNA sequence: TGTGCCAGCAGCTTAAGCCTTGAAGCTTTCTTT. Protein: CASSLSLEAFF.

The chain has TRBV5-6 and TRBJ2-5; possibly TRBD2 for D (5 bases). Germline loops: CDR1 SGHDT, CDR2 YYEEEE. V lost 3 bases and J lost 5, with 17 bases in between. The CDR3 has 15 amino acids. The CDR3: CASSSLRRSGETQYF. The CDR3 DNA is TGTGCCAGCAGCTCGCTCAGGCGGTCGGGGGAGACCCAGTACTTC. Together with reference TRBV5-6 and TRBJ2-5, the CDR3 gives the full variable domain: DAGVTQSPTHLIKTRGQQVTLRCSPKSGHDTVSWYQQALGQGPQFIFQYYEEEERQRGNFPDRFSGHQFPNYSSELNVNALLLGDSALYLCASSSLRRSGETQYFGPGTRLLVL.

This clonotype showed up just a few times. The rearrangement links TRBV15 to TRBJ1-5; D call uncertain. The CDR3 contains 11 residues. V was shortened by 10 bases and J by 8 bases, with 12 bases between the two germline ends. In germline, CDR1 is LNHNV, CDR2 YYDKDF (reference sequence). CDR3: CAKPKGEPQHF. The CDR3 DNA reads TGTGCCAAGCCTAAGGGTGAGCCCCAGCATTTT.

In this sample, this clonotype turned up once. The chain has TRBV5-1 and TRBJ2-1; no clear D. V lost 0 bases and J 5 bases, leaving 9 bases between the germline ends. Germline-derived CDR1 and CDR2 are SGHRS and YFSETQ. This CDR3 has 14 amino acids. DNA for the CDR3: TGCGCCAGCAGCTTGGGTTGGGTTGACAATGAGCAGTTCTTC. Translation: CASSLGWVDNEQFF.

This clonotype has a single count. A junction end diverges from the germline sequence, so it may reflect a read error. The chain employs TRBV7-3 and TRBJ2-7; TRBD2 is a possible D gene (6 bases). Germline assignment: CDR1 SGHTA and CDR2 FQGTGA. The CDR3 runs to 18 residues. The CDR3 here is CASSPLPGLAGFSHEQYF. DNA of the CDR3: TGTGCCAGCAGCCCCTTACCAGGTCTGGCGGGGTTCTCCCACGAGCAGTACTTC.

This sequence joins TRBV5-4 and TRBJ2-2; 13 nucleotides match TRBD2. The CDR3 has 16 residues. Germline V gene data show CDR1 as SGHNT and CDR2 as YYREEE (reference sequence). After removal of 3 bases from V and 7 bases from J, the junction contained 6 bases not matched to a gene. CDR3 DNA sequence: TGTGCCAGCAGCTCGGGACTAGCGGGGTATGACGGGGAGCTGTTTTTT. Protein product: CASSSGLAGYDGELFF.